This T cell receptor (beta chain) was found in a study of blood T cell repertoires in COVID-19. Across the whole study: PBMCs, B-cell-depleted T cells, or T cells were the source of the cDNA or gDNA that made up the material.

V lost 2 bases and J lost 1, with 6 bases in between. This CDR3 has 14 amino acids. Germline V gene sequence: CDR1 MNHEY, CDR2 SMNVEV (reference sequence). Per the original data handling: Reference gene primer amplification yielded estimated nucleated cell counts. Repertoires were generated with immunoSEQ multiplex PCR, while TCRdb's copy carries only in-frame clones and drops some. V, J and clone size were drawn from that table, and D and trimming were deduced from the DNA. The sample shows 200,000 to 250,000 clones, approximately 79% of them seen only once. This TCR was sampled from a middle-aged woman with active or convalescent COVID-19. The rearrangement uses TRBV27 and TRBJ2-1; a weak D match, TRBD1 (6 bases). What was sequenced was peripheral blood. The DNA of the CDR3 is TGTGCCAGCAGTTTAACAGGGTCCTACAATGAGCAGTTCTTC. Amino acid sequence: CASSLTGSYNEQFF.